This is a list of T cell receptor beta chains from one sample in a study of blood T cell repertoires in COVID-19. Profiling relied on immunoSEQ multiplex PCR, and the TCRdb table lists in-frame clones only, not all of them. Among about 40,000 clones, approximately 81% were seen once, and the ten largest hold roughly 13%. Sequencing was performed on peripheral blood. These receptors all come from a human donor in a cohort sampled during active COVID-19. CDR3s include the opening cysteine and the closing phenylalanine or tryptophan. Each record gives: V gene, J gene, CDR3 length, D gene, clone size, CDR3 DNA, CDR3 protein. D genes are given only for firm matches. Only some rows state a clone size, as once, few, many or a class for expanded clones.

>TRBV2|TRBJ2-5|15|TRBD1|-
TGTGCCAGCAGTGCTGGGACAGGGTCCCAAGAGACCCAGTACTTC
CASSAGTGSQETQYF
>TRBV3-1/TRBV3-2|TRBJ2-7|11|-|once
TGTGCCAGCGGTAGGGGCTACGAGCAGTACTTC
CASGRGYEQYF
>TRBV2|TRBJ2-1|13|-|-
TGTGCCAGCAGTGCTGAGGCCCACAATGAGCAGTTCTTC
CASSAEAHNEQFF
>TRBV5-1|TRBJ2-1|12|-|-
TGCGCCAGCAGCCTTCGGGGGGCCGAGCAGTTCTTC
CASSLRGAEQFF
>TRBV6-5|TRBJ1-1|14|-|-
TGTGCCAGCAGATTCGACAGATTGAACACTGAAGCTTTCTTT
CASRFDRLNTEAFF
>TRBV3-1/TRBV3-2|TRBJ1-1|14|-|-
TGTGCCAGCAGCCGCTCTGGGCGGGGCGCAGAAGCTTTCTTT
CASSRSGRGAEAFF
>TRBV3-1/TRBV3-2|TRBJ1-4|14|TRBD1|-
TGTGCCAGCAGCCAACAGGGGGCGGGTGAAAAACTGTTTTTT
CASSQQGAGEKLFF
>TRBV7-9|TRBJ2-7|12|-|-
TGTGCCAGCAGCCCAGAGGGCTACGAGCAGTACTTC
CASSPEGYEQYF
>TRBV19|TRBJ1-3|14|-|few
TGTGCCAGTAACCCAGGGGCTTCCGGAAACACCATATATTTT
CASNPGASGNTIYF
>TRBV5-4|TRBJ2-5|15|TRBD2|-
TGTGCCAGCAGCCGCGCGGGGGGGTACCAAGAGACCCAGTACTTC
CASSRAGGYQETQYF
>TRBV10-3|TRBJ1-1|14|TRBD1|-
TGTGCCAGTCAGATTGGACAGGGCGGGGGTGAAGCTTTCTTT
CASQIGQGGGEAFF
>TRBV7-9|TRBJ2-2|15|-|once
TGTGCCAGCAGCTTACGGACAGACGACACCGGGGAGCTGTTTTTT
CASSLRTDDTGELFF
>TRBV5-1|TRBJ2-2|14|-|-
TGCGCCAGCAGCTTGGCACTTTCCACCGGGGAGCTGTTTTTT
CASSLALSTGELFF
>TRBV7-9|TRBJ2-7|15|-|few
TGTGCCAGCACCCCCCGGACTCCCAACTTCTACGAGCAGTACTTC
CASTPRTPNFYEQYF
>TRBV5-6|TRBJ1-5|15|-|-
TGTGCCAGCAGCTATGGCGCAGACTACAATCAGCCCCAGCATTTT
CASSYGADYNQPQHF
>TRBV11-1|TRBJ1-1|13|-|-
TGTGCCAGCAGCTTAGACAAGAACACTGAAGCTTTCTTT
CASSLDKNTEAFF
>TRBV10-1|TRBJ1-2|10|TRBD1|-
TGCGCCAGCAGTAACAGGGGGCTCACCTTC
CASSNRGLTF
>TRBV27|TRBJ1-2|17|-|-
TGTGCCAGCAGTTTGTGGGGAAAAATAGGAGGGGACTATGGCTACACCTTC
CASSLWGKIGGDYGYTF
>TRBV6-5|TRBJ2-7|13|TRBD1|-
TGTGCCAGCAGTCTCCGGGACAGGGACGAGCAGTACTTC
CASSLRDRDEQYF
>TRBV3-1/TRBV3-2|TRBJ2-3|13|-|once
TGTGCCAGCAGCCCAGGGCCCACAGATACGCAGTATTTT
CASSPGPTDTQYF
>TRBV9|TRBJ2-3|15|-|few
TGTGCCAGCAGCGTTACAACCGGGATCACAGATACGCAGTATTTT
CASSVTTGITDTQYF
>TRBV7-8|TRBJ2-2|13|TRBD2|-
TGTGCCAGCAGCTTACGACTAGCGCTGGAGCTGTTTTTT
CASSLRLALELFF
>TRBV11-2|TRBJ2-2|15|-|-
TGTGCCAGCAGCAAGACCGGGACTTCCCCCGGGGAGCTGTTTTTT
CASSKTGTSPGELFF
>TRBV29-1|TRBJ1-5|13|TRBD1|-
TGCAGCGTCGGACAGGGGGCCGAACAGCCCCAGCATTTT
CSVGQGAEQPQHF
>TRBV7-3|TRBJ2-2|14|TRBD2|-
TGTGCCAGCAGCCCCGGGACTAGCACCGGGGAGCTGTTTTTT
CASSPGTSTGELFF
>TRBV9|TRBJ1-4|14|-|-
TGTGCCAGCAGCTTTACAGGGAATAATGAAAAACTGTTTTTT
CASSFTGNNEKLFF
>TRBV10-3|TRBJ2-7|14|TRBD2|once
TGTGCCATCAGTACCGGGACTAGGAACAACGAGCAGTACTTC
CAISTGTRNNEQYF
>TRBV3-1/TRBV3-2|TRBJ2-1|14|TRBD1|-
TGTGCCAGCACCGACAGGGGGCAGTCCAATGAGCAGTTCTTC
CASTDRGQSNEQFF
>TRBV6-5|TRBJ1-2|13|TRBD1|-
TGTGCCAGCAGTAAGGGGGCTGACTATGGCTACACCTTC
CASSKGADYGYTF
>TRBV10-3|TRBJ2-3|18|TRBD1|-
TGTGCCATCGGTGCATCCAAACCGGGACAGGAATCCACAGATACGCAGTATTTT
CAIGASKPGQESTDTQYF
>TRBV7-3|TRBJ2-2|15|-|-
TGTGCCAGCAGCTCCCGATCAGGGAACACCGGGGAGCTGTTTTTT
CASSSRSGNTGELFF
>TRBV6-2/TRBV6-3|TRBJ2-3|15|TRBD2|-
TGTGCCAGCAGTTACTTGGCTAGCGGGGACCGTACGCAGTATTTT
CASSYLASGDRTQYF
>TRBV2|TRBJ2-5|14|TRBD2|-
TGTGCCAGCAGCGTAGCGGGGGTGGGGGAGACCCAGTACTTC
CASSVAGVGETQYF
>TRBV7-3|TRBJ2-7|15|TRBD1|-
TGTGCCAGCAGCTTAGCCGGGACAGGGGCCTACGAGCAGTACTTC
CASSLAGTGAYEQYF
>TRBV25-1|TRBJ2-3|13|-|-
TGTGCCAGCAGTGAATATGCGCCCGATACGCAGTATTTT
CASSEYAPDTQYF
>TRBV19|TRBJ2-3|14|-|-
TGTGCCAGCTCGGACCAAGCAGGGTTGGACACGCAGTATTTT
CASSDQAGLDTQYF
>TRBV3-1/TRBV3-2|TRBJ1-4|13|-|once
TGTGCCAGCAGTTCGGCGGGATTCGGAAAACTGTTTTTT
CASSSAGFGKLFF
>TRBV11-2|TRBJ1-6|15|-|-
TGTGCCAGCAGCTCAGTCCGGGACTTTAATTCACCCCTCCACTTT
CASSSVRDFNSPLHF
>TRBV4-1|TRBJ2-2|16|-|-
TGCGCCAGCAGCCAAGCACTTCGCCCGAACACCGGGGAGCTGTTTTTT
CASSQALRPNTGELFF
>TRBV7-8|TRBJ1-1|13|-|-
TGTGCCAGCAGCCAAGGGGGACGGGCTGAAGCTTTCTTT
CASSQGGRAEAFF